Listed below are T cell receptor beta chains from one sample, sequenced in a study of T cell responses to AZD1222 COVID-19 vaccine. Assay: immunoSEQ multiplex PCR; the TCRdb copy retains only in-frame clones and omits some. The profile shows roughly 140,000 clones, around 90% of them singletons. The starting material was peripheral blood, obtained 28 days after the second AZD1222 dose. Receptor source: an adult who received the AZD1222 COVID-19 vaccine. Both conserved end residues are part of each CDR3. The order of the fields is D gene, clone size, J gene, V gene, CDR3 protein, CDR3 DNA. D genes are given only for firm matches. The size of a clone is reported for some rows only, either as once, few or many, or as a class for expanded clones.

D gene: TRBD2; clone size: .; J gene: TRBJ2-1; V gene: TRBV5-1; CDR3 protein: CASSLGQRTSGFLGEQFF; CDR3 DNA: TGCGCCAGCAGCTTGGGCCAGAGGACTAGCGGATTTTTGGGGGAGCAGTTCTTC
D gene: .; clone size: .; J gene: TRBJ2-2; V gene: TRBV10-3; CDR3 protein: CAISARGETGELFF; CDR3 DNA: TGTGCCATCAGTGCCCGGGGAGAAACCGGGGAGCTGTTTTTT
D gene: .; clone size: .; J gene: TRBJ1-6; V gene: TRBV6-5; CDR3 protein: CASSYRGSPLHF; CDR3 DNA: TGTGCCAGCAGTTATCGAGGTTCACCCCTCCACTTT
D gene: .; clone size: .; J gene: TRBJ1-1; V gene: TRBV21-1; CDR3 protein: CASKGGAGGPDTEAFF; CDR3 DNA: TGTGCCAGCAAAGGGGGGGCAGGCGGCCCGGACACTGAAGCTTTCTTT
D gene: TRBD1; clone size: few; J gene: TRBJ2-1; V gene: TRBV10-3; CDR3 protein: CAIKGDSIDEQFF; CDR3 DNA: TGTGCCATCAAAGGGGACAGTATCGATGAGCAGTTCTTC
D gene: .; clone size: .; J gene: TRBJ2-7; V gene: TRBV18; CDR3 protein: CASSPPVTYEQYF; CDR3 DNA: TGTGCCAGCTCACCGCCGGTTACCTACGAGCAGTACTTC
D gene: .; clone size: .; J gene: TRBJ1-1; V gene: TRBV19; CDR3 protein: CASSPSLNTEAFF; CDR3 DNA: TGTGCCAGTAGTCCTAGTTTGAACACTGAAGCTTTCTTT
D gene: .; clone size: once; J gene: TRBJ1-1; V gene: TRBV15; CDR3 protein: CATSTIIGEAFF; CDR3 DNA: TGTGCCACCAGCACAATAATCGGGGAAGCTTTCTTT
D gene: .; clone size: .; J gene: TRBJ1-1; V gene: TRBV6-5; CDR3 protein: CASSYVGGTEAFF; CDR3 DNA: TGTGCCAGCAGTTACGTCGGCGGCACTGAAGCTTTCTTT
D gene: .; clone size: .; J gene: TRBJ1-2; V gene: TRBV5-5; CDR3 protein: CASSLGGTNYGYTF; CDR3 DNA: TGTGCCAGCAGCTTGGGGGGAACCAACTATGGCTACACCTTC
D gene: .; clone size: .; J gene: TRBJ1-1; V gene: TRBV7-2; CDR3 protein: CASGPVGGRFEAFF; CDR3 DNA: TGTGCCAGCGGCCCGGTTGGGGGGCGGTTTGAAGCTTTCTTT
D gene: .; clone size: .; J gene: TRBJ2-3; V gene: TRBV19; CDR3 protein: CASRKSTDTQYF; CDR3 DNA: TGTGCCAGTAGGAAGAGCACAGATACGCAGTATTTT
D gene: .; clone size: few; J gene: TRBJ1-2; V gene: TRBV19; CDR3 protein: CASSAQDYNYGYTF; CDR3 DNA: TGTGCCAGTAGTGCTCAGGACTACAACTATGGCTACACCTTC
D gene: TRBD1; clone size: .; J gene: TRBJ1-2; V gene: TRBV6-5; CDR3 protein: CASSYGQGDGYTF; CDR3 DNA: TGTGCCAGCAGTTACGGACAGGGCGACGGCTACACCTTC
D gene: .; clone size: few; J gene: TRBJ2-7; V gene: TRBV27; CDR3 protein: CASSPREAGTGEQYF; CDR3 DNA: TGTGCCAGCAGTCCCCGCGAGGCAGGGACCGGCGAGCAGTACTTC
D gene: .; clone size: .; J gene: TRBJ2-7; V gene: TRBV10-2; CDR3 protein: CASSPVGARDEQYF; CDR3 DNA: TGCGCCAGCAGTCCAGTGGGGGCGCGCGACGAGCAGTACTTC
D gene: .; clone size: .; J gene: TRBJ2-7; V gene: TRBV13; CDR3 protein: CASSRGNSRIGEQYF; CDR3 DNA: TGTGCCAGCTCCCGAGGCAACTCCCGAATTGGCGAGCAGTACTTC
D gene: TRBD1; clone size: .; J gene: TRBJ1-2; V gene: TRBV14; CDR3 protein: CASSPYSGGDGYTF; CDR3 DNA: TGTGCCAGCAGCCCTTACTCAGGGGGCGATGGCTACACCTTC
D gene: .; clone size: many; J gene: TRBJ2-6; V gene: TRBV28; CDR3 protein: CASSPDSLSGANVLTF; CDR3 DNA: TGTGCCAGCAGTCCTGACTCACTCTCTGGGGCCAACGTCCTGACTTTC
D gene: .; clone size: .; J gene: TRBJ1-1; V gene: TRBV11-2; CDR3 protein: CASSPPVGEAFF; CDR3 DNA: TGTGCCAGCAGCCCACCGGTGGGAGAAGCTTTCTTT
D gene: .; clone size: .; J gene: TRBJ1-2; V gene: TRBV11-2; CDR3 protein: CASSLSYGYTF; CDR3 DNA: TGTGCCAGCAGCTTAAGCTATGGCTACACCTTC
D gene: TRBD1; clone size: .; J gene: TRBJ1-5; V gene: TRBV7-8; CDR3 protein: CASSLAGRGPYSNQPQHF; CDR3 DNA: TGTGCCAGCAGCTTAGCGGGCAGGGGGCCTTATAGCAATCAGCCCCAGCATTTT